Here is one T cell receptor beta chain with its context. This entry is derived from a study of blood T cell repertoires in COVID-19. The CDR3 sequence is 14 residues long. Trimming removed 6 bases from V and 0 bases from J, with 9 bases in between. CDR1 and CDR2 (germline): KGHSH, LQKENI. Authors' data handling: Scientists estimated how many nucleated cells there were by amplifying reference gene primers. The method was immunoSEQ multiplex PCR; TCRdb's version includes in-frame clones alone and lacks a portion of them. From that table come the V and J calls and clone size; the DNA was used to work out D and trimming. The table shows around 97,000 clones, with approximately 89% occurring only once.

The receptor comes from a human donor in a cohort sampled during active COVID-19. Sequencing used peripheral blood. The rearrangement uses TRBV18 and TRBJ1-3; D gene uncertain. CDR3 in DNA: TGTGCCAGCTCGCCAACAGACTCTGGAAACACCATATATTTT. Translated: CASSPTDSGNTIYF.